The 5 T cell receptor beta chains below were found in one sample sequenced in a study of Tregs in tolerant kidney transplant recipients. TCRdb keeps only in-frame clones here, not all; method: immunoSEQ multiplex PCR. The sample has tens of thousands of clones; 75% to 95% are singletons. The source material was Tregs from blood, sampled before the transplant. These receptors all stem from a human donor who received a combined kidney and bone marrow transplant.

This chain joins TRBV4-3 and TRBJ1-2, with 8 bases lining up with TRBD1. Germline trimming cut 1 base from V and 4 bases from J; bases unmatched to any gene: 2. This CDR3 is built from 14 residues. Germline values: CDR1 LGHNA, CDR2 YSLEER. The CDR3 here is CASSQADRGYGYTF. As DNA, the CDR3 is TGCGCCAGCAGCCAAGCTGACAGGGGCTATGGCTACACCTTC.

V and J are TRBV29-1 and TRBJ2-2; 8 bases are a match to TRBD2. Looked up from germline, CDR1 is SQVTM and CDR2 is ANQGSEA. CDR3 size: 16 residues. Losses at the gene ends were 4 bases for V and 1 base for J; bases not matched to a gene: 8. Here the CDR3 DNA reads TGCAGCGTTGCCGGGACTAGAAACAGGAACACCGGGGAGCTGTTTTTT. This gives the protein CSVAGTRNRNTGELFF.

V usage is TRBV7-3 and J usage is TRBJ1-2; TRBD1 matches at 7 bases. J gave up 5 bases and V 3 bases, and 6 bases lay outside the gene matches. Germline lookup yields CDR1 SGHTA and CDR2 FQGTGA. CDR3 length equals 14 residues. The DNA for the CDR3 is TGTGCCAGCAGCTTGGGGACAGCTGCTTATGGCTACACCTTC. The encoded protein is CASSLGTAAYGYTF.

V and J are TRBV7-2 and TRBJ2-7; 10 bases map to TRBD2. The CDR3 has 14 residues. CDR1 and CDR2 from the germline V gene are SGHTA and FQGNSA. V gave up 5 bases and J gave up 6 bases; unmatched junction bases: 7. CDR3 nucleotides: TGTGCCAGCAGCCCCAGCGGGAGGGAAGGCGAGCAGTACTTC. Its protein product is CASSPSGREGEQYF.

This sequence joins TRBV4-2 and TRBJ2-1; weak D call: TRBD2 (5 bases). The CDR3 runs to 16 residues. V was cut by 1 base and J by 8 bases, with 18 bases left in between. Germline V gene sequence: CDR1 LGHNA, CDR2 YNFKEQ. The DNA for the CDR3 is TGTGCCAGCAGCCAAGGACCTGTAGGAGGTGTGGATGAGCAGTTCTTC. Amino acid sequence: CASSQGPVGGVDEQFF.